This T cell receptor beta chain appears in the sequencing data of a study of blood T cell repertoires in COVID-19. Losses at the gene ends were 5 bases for V and 3 bases for J; bases not matched to a gene: 3. The CDR3 loop spans 14 amino acids. CDR1 and CDR2 from the germline V gene are MNHNY and SVGAGI (reference sequence). Only in-frame clones appear in the TCRdb table, and some are missing; sequencing was by immunoSEQ multiplex PCR. The sample holds fewer than 350,000 clones, 70% to 90% seen once. Source material: PBMCs or T cells enriched from blood (not recorded which). The TCR sequence derives from a woman aged 40 to 49 who had recovered from COVID-19. J is TRBJ2-7 and V is TRBV6-6; 11 nucleotides match TRBD1. The CDR3 protein is CASSAGTGGYEQYF. The CDR3, as DNA: TGTGCCAGCAGTGCCGGGACAGGGGGCTACGAGCAGTACTTC.